The 18 T cell receptor beta chains below come from one sample, sequenced in a study of OX40 agonist ivuxolimab in advanced cancers. The table came from immunoSEQ multiplex PCR; TCRdb's copy has only in-frame clones and leaves some out. The sample includes about 65,000 clones, around 90% seen only once; the top ten take roughly 1%. The sample in question was CD4+ or CD8+ T cells sorted from blood, obtained in a trial of the OX40 agonist ivuxolimab. Every receptor here comes from an adult with an advanced solid tumor such as melanoma, head and neck, liver or kidney cancer.

This clone was picked up one time. V usage is TRBV6-5 and J usage is TRBJ2-3; 7 bases are shared with TRBD2. Germline CDR1 MNHEY, CDR2 SVGAGI. The CDR3 has 15 residues. The J segment lost 2 bases and the V segment lost 0 bases, leaving 2 bases of the junction unmatched. The CDR3 DNA follows: TGTGCCAGCAGTTACTCTGGGACTACCACAGATACGCAGTATTTT. It translates to CASSYSGTTTDTQYF.

This clone came up once. This rearrangement joins TRBV30 to TRBJ1-1, with D unresolved. The CDR3 length is 15 residues. Trimming shortened V by 7 bases and J by 0 bases, and 18 bases separated the two germline ends. In germline, CDR1 is GTSNPN, CDR2 SVGIG (reference sequence). Here the CDR3 reads CAFQWPRNLNTEAFF. The CDR3 nucleotides read TGTGCCTTTCAGTGGCCCCGGAATCTGAACACTGAAGCTTTCTTT.

The rearrangement joins TRBV10-2 to TRBJ1-3; D uncertain. Per germline, CDR1 WSHSY and CDR2 SAAADI. V was shortened by 5 bases and J by 0 bases, with 14 bases between the two germline ends. This CDR3 region has 16 residues. For the CDR3, the DNA is TGCGCCAGCAGTAACAACCAGCTGCTCTCTGGAAACACCATATATTTT. Amino acid sequence: CASSNNQLLSGNTIYF.

The rearrangement links TRBV5-1 to TRBJ2-5; D is unclear. The CDR3 is made up of 17 amino acids. Germline CDR1 is SGHRS and CDR2 is YFSETQ. V was cut by 4 bases and J by 5 bases, with 24 bases left in between. CDR3 nucleotides: TGCGCCAGCAGCCCGTCTGGGCTGCCGTCGGTCCCGGAGACCCAGTACTTC. This gives the protein CASSPSGLPSVPETQYF. Full variable domain (rest looked up from reference TRBV5-1 and TRBJ2-5): KAGVTQTPRYLIKTRGQQVTLSCSPISGHRSVSWYQQTPGQGLQFLFEYFSETQRNKGNFPGRFSGRQFSNSRSEMNVSTLELGDSALYLCASSPSGLPSVPETQYFGPGTRLLVL.

About this clone: The same CDR3 is also encoded by other DNA sequences in this sample. This sequence joins TRBV5-1 and TRBJ2-7; 8 bases match TRBD1. Trimming took 3 bases from V and 0 from J; bases not matched to a gene: 5. Germline CDR1 reads SGHRS; CDR2 reads YFSETQ. This CDR3 has 15 residues. In nucleotides, the CDR3 is TGCGCCAGCAGCTCCAGGGGGCAGGGCTCCTACGAGCAGTACTTC. Its translation: CASSSRGQGSYEQYF.

The chain joins TRBV6-5 to TRBJ2-5; tentative D call: TRBD1 (7 bases). In germline, CDR1 is MNHEY, CDR2 SVGAGI. The CDR3 extends over 16 amino acids. V was pared by 0 bases and J by 3 bases, with 14 bases between. The CDR3 protein is CASSYSAGQNKETQYF. The DNA for the CDR3 is TGTGCCAGCAGTTACTCGGCGGGACAGAATAAAGAGACCCAGTACTTC.

V and J are TRBV19 and TRBJ2-7; D may be TRBD1 (6 bases). The germline CDR1 and CDR2 sequences are LNHDA and SQIVND (reference sequence). CDR3 size: 15 residues. V lost 5 bases, J lost 1 base, and 15 bases lay in between. CDR3 region: CASSSRTVGSYEQYF. The CDR3 DNA reads TGTGCCAGTAGTTCTCGGACAGTGGGTTCCTACGAGCAGTACTTC.

This chain connects TRBV30 to TRBJ1-1; the D is unclear. With 6 bases removed from V and 0 bases from J, the gap between germline ends came to 5 bases. Germline V gene lookup returns CDR1 GTSNPN and CDR2 SVGIG (reference sequence). This CDR3 has 11 residues. CDR3 residues: CACGLNTEAFF. The CDR3 nucleotides read TGTGCCTGCGGCCTGAACACTGAAGCTTTCTTT.

Remarks on this clone: The sample has other DNA sequences that encode this CDR3 too. This chain uses TRBV6-1 with TRBJ2-7, with D perhaps matching TRBD1 (5 bases). The CDR3 extends over 12 amino acids. Germline values: CDR1 MNHNS, CDR2 SASEGT. With 2 bases removed from V and 4 bases from J, the gap between germline ends came to 6 bases. CDR3 in DNA: TGTGCCAGCAGTGAACAGGGTTACGAGCAGTACTTC. Encoded protein: CASSEQGYEQYF.

The rearrangement links TRBV12-5 to TRBJ2-2, with 7 positions matching TRBD1. The CDR3 is made up of 13 amino acids. In germline, CDR1 is LGHNT, CDR2 FRNRAP. V lost 6 bases and J lost 6; bases outside the gene matches: 4. CDR3 coding DNA: TGTGCTAGTGGAAGACAGGGTGCCGGGGAGCTGTTTTTT. Translation gives CASGRQGAGELFF.

The chain joins TRBV7-2 to TRBJ1-2, with D possibly TRBD1 on 5 matching bases. V shed 5 bases and J shed 0 bases, with 22 bases lying between them. The CDR3 contains 18 residues. Germline V gene data show CDR1 as SGHTA and CDR2 as FQGNSA. CDR3 DNA sequence: TGTGCCAGCAGCATCCGCCCCCGACAGATCTCAGCTAACTATGGCTACACCTTC. It translates to CASSIRPRQISANYGYTF.

The V call is TRBV2, the J call TRBJ1-1; D is possibly TRBD1 (6 bases). CDR1 is SNHLY, CDR2 FYNNEI, per germline. The ends were cut back, 6 bases at V and 0 bases at J, with 17 bases in the middle. The CDR3 has 16 amino acids. This CDR3 reads CASRQGWPSLNTEAFF. The CDR3 DNA follows: TGTGCCAGCAGACAGGGTTGGCCGTCGCTGAACACTGAAGCTTTCTTT.

CDR3 region: CASNQRLGTNSPLHF. Written as DNA, the CDR3 is TGTGCCAGCAACCAAAGGCTAGGGACTAATTCACCCCTCCACTTT. The chain employs TRBV27 and TRBJ1-6; a weak D match, TRBD1 (5 bases). The CDR3 has 15 residues. The V and J ends lost 7 bases and 6 bases respectively, with 16 bases between them. Germline V gene lookup returns CDR1 MNHEY and CDR2 SMNVEV (reference sequence).

The rearrangement joins TRBV7-9 to TRBJ1-4; D uncertain. The CDR3 loop spans 14 amino acids. Trimming pared 1 base from V and 8 bases from J, leaving 11 bases between. Germline values: CDR1 SEHNR, CDR2 FQNEAQ (reference sequence). CDR3 in amino acids: CASSLGGGKEKLFF. DNA for the CDR3: TGTGCCAGCAGCTTAGGAGGAGGGAAGGAAAAACTGTTTTTT.

This clone showed up just a few times. V is TRBV2 and J is TRBJ2-3; 7 nucleotides line up with TRBD1. The CDR3 has 18 residues. The J segment lost 2 bases and the V segment lost 8 bases, leaving 19 bases of the junction unmatched. Germline CDR1 SNHLY, CDR2 FYNNEI. This CDR3 reads CASVARDRKENYTDTQYF. The CDR3 DNA follows: TGTGCCAGCGTCGCCCGGGACAGAAAAGAAAATTACACAGATACGCAGTATTTT.

The chain employs TRBV18 and TRBJ1-1; no clear D gene. CDR1 KGHSH and CDR2 LQKENI come from the germline V gene. The V and J ends lost 5 bases and 7 bases respectively, with 11 bases between them. CDR3 length: 12 residues. This CDR3 is CASSLERGEAFF. The CDR3 bases are TGTGCCAGCTCATTGGAACGGGGTGAAGCTTTCTTT.

This chain uses TRBV5-5 with TRBJ2-7; 9 nucleotides match TRBD1. V lost 4 bases and J lost 3; bases outside the gene matches: 8. The CDR3 sequence is 15 residues long. CDR1 SGHKS and CDR2 YYEKEE come from the germline V gene (reference sequence). The CDR3 DNA reads as TGTGCCAGCAGCCCGAGGACAGGGGAAATCTACGAGCAGTACTTC. Translated, it gives CASSPRTGEIYEQYF.

J is TRBJ1-5 and V is TRBV6-1, with unresolved D. The CDR3 loop spans 11 amino acids. Per the germline V gene, CDR1 is MNHNS and CDR2 is SASEGT. Trimming cost V 8 bases and J 11 bases, with 13 bases left between them. The CDR3 reads CASASTPAQHF. The CDR3 nucleotides are TGTGCCAGCGCCTCCACTCCGGCCCAGCATTTT.